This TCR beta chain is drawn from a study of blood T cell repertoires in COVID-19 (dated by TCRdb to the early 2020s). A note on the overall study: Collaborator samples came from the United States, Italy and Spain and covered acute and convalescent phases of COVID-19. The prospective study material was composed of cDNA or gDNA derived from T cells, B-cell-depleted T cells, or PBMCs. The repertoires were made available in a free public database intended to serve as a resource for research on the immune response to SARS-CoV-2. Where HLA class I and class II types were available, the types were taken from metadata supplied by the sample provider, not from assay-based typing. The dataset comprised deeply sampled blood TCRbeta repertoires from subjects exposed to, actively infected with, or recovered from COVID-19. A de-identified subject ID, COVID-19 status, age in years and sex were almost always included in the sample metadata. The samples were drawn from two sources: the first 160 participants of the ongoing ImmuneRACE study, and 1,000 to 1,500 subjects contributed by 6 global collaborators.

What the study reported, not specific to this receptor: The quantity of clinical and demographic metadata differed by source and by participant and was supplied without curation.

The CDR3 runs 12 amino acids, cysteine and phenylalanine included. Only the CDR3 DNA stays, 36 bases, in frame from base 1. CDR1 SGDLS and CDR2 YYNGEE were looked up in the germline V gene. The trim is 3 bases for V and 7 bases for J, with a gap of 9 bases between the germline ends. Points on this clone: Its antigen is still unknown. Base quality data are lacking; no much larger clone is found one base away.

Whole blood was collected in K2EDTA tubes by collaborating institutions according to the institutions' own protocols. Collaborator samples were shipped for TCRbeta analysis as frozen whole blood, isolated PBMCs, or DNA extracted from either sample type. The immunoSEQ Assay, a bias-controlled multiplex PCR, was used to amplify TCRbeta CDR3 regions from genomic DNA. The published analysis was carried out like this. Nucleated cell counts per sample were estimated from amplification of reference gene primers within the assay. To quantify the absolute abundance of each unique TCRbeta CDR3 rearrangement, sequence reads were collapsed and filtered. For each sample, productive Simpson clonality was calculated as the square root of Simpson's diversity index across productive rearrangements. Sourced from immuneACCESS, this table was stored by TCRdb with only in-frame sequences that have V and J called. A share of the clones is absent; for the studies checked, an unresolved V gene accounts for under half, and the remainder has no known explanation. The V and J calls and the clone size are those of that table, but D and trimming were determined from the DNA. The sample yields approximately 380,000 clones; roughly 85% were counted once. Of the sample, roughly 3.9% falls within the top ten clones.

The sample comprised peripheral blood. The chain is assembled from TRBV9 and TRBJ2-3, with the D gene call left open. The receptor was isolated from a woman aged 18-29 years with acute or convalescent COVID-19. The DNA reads TGTGCCAGCAGCGAGGCAGGTTATACGCAGTATTTT. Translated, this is CASSEAGYTQYF.